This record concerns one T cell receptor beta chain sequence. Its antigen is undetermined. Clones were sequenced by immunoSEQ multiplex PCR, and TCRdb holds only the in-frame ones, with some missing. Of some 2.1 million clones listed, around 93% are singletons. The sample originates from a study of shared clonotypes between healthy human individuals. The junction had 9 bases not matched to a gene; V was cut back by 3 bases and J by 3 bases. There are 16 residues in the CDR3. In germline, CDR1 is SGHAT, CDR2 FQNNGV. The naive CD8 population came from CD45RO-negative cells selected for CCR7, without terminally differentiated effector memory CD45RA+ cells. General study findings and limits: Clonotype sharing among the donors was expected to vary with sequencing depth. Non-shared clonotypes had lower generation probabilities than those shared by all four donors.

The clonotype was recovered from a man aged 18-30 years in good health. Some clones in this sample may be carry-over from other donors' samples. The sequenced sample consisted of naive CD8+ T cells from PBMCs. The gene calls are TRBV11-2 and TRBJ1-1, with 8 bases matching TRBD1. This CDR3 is CASSFWTGRGDTEAFF. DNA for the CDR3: TGTGCCAGCAGCTTCTGGACAGGGAGAGGAGACACTGAAGCTTTCTTT.